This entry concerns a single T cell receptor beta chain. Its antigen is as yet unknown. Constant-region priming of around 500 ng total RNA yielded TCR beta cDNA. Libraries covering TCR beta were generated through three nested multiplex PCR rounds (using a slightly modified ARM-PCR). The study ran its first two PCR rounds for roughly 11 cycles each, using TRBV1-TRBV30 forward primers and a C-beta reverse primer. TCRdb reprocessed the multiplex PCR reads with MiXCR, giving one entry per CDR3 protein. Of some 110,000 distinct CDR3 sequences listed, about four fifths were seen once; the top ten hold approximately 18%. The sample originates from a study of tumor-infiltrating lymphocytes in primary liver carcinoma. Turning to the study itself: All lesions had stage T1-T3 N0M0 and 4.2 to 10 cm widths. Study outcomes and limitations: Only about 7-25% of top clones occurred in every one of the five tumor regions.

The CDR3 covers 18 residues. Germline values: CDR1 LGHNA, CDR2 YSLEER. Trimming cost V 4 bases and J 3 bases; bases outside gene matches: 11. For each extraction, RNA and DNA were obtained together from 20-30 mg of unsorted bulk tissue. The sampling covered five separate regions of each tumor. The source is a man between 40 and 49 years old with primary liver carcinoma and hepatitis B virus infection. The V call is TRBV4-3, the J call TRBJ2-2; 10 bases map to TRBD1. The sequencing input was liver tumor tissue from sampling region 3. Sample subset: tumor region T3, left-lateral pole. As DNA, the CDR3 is TGCGCCAGCAGCCTTTATCATTGGACAGGGGGGTACACCGGGGAGCTGTTTTTT. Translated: CASSLYHWTGGYTGELFF.